This TCR beta chain was obtained from a study of blood T cells in healthy people across ages. Overall study results and limits: In older individuals, TCR beta diversity per million T cells was lower, falling roughly linearly with age.

Worth noting for this clonotype: Antigen specificity is unknown.

The authors ran a second PCR of about 6 to 12 cycles using a sample-barcoded 5' primer and a J-beta primer mix. Every cDNA was tagged by a template-switch adaptor with 12 random nucleotides. In TCRdb, the 5' RACE reads were re-called with MiXCR into one record per CDR3 protein. Among 1.5 million to 2 million distinct CDR3 sequences listed, 28% were seen once. CDR1 and CDR2 from the germline V gene are LGHNA and YNFKEQ. CDR3 length: 19 amino acids. Trimming removed 0 bases from V and 3 bases from J; junction bases left unmatched: 7. This chain joins TRBV4-2 and TRBJ2-1; 14 nucleotides align to TRBD2. Sequencing was performed on blood. This receptor was taken from a woman in her twenties or thirties in good health. CDR3 amino acids: CASSQETSGGVVFYNEQFF. CDR3 bases: TGTGCCAGCAGCCAAGAGACTAGCGGGGGGGTCGTTTTCTACAATGAGCAGTTCTTC.